This is a list of T cell receptor beta chains from one sample in a study of shared clonotypes between healthy human individuals. The data were produced by immunoSEQ multiplex PCR, yet TCRdb's version contains in-frame clones alone and is incomplete. Of about 1.5 million clones listed, 98% were seen once; the top ten hold 0.4% to 0.45%. The sample comprised naive CD4+ T cells sorted from blood. Receptors were obtained from a man under 40 in good health. The CDR3 runs from the conserved cysteine through the conserved F or W.

J,length,V,CDR3
TRBJ2-6,16,TRBV9,CASSVKPNSGANVLTF
TRBJ2-7,15,TRBV5-1,CASSLESERFYEQYF
TRBJ2-1,12,TRBV10-2,CASSESTSRQFF
TRBJ2-7,13,TRBV29-1,CSVEGTGTYEQYF
TRBJ2-1,17,TRBV25-1,CASSDQRLAGKVNEQFF
TRBJ2-7,16,TRBV5-4,CASSIRPGQGSYEQYF
TRBJ2-5,12,TRBV5-1,CASSLIRETQYF
TRBJ1-5,16,TRBV10-3,CAISENQDGDNQPQHF
TRBJ2-5,14,TRBV9,CASSVASEGETQYF
TRBJ2-3,16,TRBV18,CASSPTGTGGGEAQYF
TRBJ2-7,19,TRBV9,CASSVAPLTSGSPPYEQYF
TRBJ1-2,12,TRBV2,CASSGADYGYTF
TRBJ2-2,16,TRBV7-2,CASSSSTGLANGELFF
TRBJ2-3,19,TRBV30,CASPGGTYSASLSTDTQYF